This T cell receptor beta chain is from a study of blood T cell repertoires in COVID-19. Background on the study: The samples span acute and convalescent COVID-19 from the United States, Italy and Spain. PBMCs, B-cell-depleted T cells, or T cells were the source of the cDNA or gDNA that made up the material.

In the authors' workflow: Reference gene primer amplification gave nucleated cell count estimates. Assay used: immunoSEQ multiplex PCR; TCRdb lists only in-frame clones, some missing. D and trimming were read from the DNA, whereas the V and J calls and clone size are those reported in that table. Among about 40,000 clones listed, roughly 87% were seen once. Trimming pared 4 bases from V and 0 bases from J, leaving 21 bases between. The CDR3 has 18 residues. Per the germline V gene, CDR1 is SGHTA and CDR2 is FQGNSA. The sample was peripheral blood. The J gene is TRBJ2-5, the V gene TRBV7-2; D may be TRBD1 (6 bases). This clonotype was obtained from a woman of 80 years or more with active COVID-19. CDR3 nucleotides: TGTGCCAGCAGCTACACGGGTGCTGGTCAGGGGTACCAAGAGACCCAGTACTTC. It encodes CASSYTGAGQGYQETQYF.